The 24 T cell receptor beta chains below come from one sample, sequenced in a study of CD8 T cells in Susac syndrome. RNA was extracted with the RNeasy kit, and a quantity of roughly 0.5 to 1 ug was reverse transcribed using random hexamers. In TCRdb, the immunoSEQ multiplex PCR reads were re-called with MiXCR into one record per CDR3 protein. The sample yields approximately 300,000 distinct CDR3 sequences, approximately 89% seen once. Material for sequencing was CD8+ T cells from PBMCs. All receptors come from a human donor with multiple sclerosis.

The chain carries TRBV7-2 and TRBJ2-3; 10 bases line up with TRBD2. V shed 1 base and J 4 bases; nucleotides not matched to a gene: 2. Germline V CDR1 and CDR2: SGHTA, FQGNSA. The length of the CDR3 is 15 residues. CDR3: CASSLVSGRADTQYF. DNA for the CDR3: TGTGCCAGCAGCTTAGTCAGCGGGAGGGCAGATACGCAGTATTTT.

The CDR3 spells CASSSPLVETQYF. The CDR3 DNA reads as TGTGCCAGCAGCTCCCCCCTGGTGGAGACCCAGTACTTC. This chain joins TRBV7-2 and TRBJ2-5; D is uncertain. The ends were cut back, 4 bases at V and 5 bases at J, with 11 bases in the middle. CDR3 length: 13 residues. Germline V gene sequence: CDR1 SGHTA, CDR2 FQGNSA. Together with reference TRBV7-2 and TRBJ2-5, the CDR3 gives the full variable domain: GAGVSQSPSNKVTEKGKDVELRCDPISGHTALYWYRQSLGQGLEFLIYFQGNSAPDKSGLPSDRFSAERTGGSVSTLTIQRTQQEDSAVYLCASSSPLVETQYFGPGTRLLVL.

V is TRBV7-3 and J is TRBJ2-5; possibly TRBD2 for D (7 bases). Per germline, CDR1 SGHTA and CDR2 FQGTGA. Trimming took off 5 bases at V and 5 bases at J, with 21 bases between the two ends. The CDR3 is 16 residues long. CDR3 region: CASSLRLAGGPETQYF. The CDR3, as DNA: TGTGCCAGCAGCCTCCGACTAGCTGGGGGGCCGGAGACCCAGTACTTC.

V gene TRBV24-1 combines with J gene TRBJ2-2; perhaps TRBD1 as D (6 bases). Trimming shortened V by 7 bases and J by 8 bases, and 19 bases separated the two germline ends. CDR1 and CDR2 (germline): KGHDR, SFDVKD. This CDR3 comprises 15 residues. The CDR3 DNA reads TGTGCCACCAGCCCGGGACACCTTTTCCCTGGGGAGCTGTTTTTT. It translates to CATSPGHLFPGELFF.

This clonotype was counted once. CDR3: CSARVLAGAVASQETQYF. CDR3 coding DNA: TGCAGTGCTAGAGTTCTAGCGGGAGCCGTGGCCTCCCAAGAGACCCAGTACTTC. The chain carries TRBV20-1 and TRBJ2-5; TRBD2 matches 10 bases. Germline CDR1 and CDR2: DFQATT and SNEGSKA (reference sequence). V was clipped by 1 base and J by 1 base; unmatched bases: 12. The CDR3 sequence is 18 residues long.

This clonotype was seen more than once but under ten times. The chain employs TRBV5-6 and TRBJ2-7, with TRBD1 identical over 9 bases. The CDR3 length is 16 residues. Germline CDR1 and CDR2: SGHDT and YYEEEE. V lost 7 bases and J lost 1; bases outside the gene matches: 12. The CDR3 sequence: CASHHRGQGNSYEQYF. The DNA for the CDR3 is TGTGCCAGCCACCACCGGGGACAGGGCAATTCCTACGAGCAGTACTTC.

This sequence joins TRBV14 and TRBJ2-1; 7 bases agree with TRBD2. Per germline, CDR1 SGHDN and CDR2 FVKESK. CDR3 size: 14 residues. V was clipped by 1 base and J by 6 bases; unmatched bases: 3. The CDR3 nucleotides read TGTGCCAGCAGCCAAGTATTAGCGGGCAATGAGCAGTTCTTC. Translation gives CASSQVLAGNEQFF.

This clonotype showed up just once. CDR3: CASRIGDLGNQPQHF. CDR3 DNA sequence: TGTGCCAGCAGGATAGGGGACCTAGGCAATCAGCCCCAGCATTTT. This rearrangement joins TRBV12-3 or TRBV12-4 to TRBJ1-5, with D perhaps matching TRBD1 (5 bases). The CDR3 is 15 residues long. Trimming stripped 6 bases from V and 2 bases from J, with 14 bases between.

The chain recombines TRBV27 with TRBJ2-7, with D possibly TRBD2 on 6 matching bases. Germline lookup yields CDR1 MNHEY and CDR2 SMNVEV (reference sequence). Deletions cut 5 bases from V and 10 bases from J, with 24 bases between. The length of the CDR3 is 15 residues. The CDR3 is CASSPRSTGALAQYF. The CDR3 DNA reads TGTGCCAGCAGTCCCCGCTCTACGGGAGCCCTAGCTCAGTACTTC.

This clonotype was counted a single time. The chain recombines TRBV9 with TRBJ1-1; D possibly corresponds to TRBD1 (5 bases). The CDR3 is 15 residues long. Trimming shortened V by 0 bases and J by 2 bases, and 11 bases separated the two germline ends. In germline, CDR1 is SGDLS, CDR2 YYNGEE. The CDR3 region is CASSVGGSLNTEAFF. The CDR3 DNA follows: TGTGCCAGCAGCGTAGGGGGGAGCTTAAACACTGAAGCTTTCTTT. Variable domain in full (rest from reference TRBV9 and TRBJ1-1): DSGVTQTPKHLITATGQRVTLRCSPRSGDLSVYWYQQSLDQGLQFLIQYYNGEERAKGNILERFSAQQFPDLHSELNLSSLELGDSALYFCASSVGGSLNTEAFFGQGTRLTVV.

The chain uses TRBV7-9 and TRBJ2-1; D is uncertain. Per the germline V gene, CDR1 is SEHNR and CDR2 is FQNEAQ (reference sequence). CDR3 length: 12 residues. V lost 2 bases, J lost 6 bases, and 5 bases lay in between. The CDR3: CASSLTSNEQFF. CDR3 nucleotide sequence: TGTGCCAGCAGCTTAACCTCCAATGAGCAGTTCTTC.

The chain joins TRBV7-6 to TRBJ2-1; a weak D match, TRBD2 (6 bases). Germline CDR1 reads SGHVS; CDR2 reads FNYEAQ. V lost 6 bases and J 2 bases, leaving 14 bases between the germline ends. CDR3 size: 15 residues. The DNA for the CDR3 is TGTGCCAGCAGTTTGGGGACTGGAACCTACAATGAGCAGTTCTTC. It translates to CASSLGTGTYNEQFF.

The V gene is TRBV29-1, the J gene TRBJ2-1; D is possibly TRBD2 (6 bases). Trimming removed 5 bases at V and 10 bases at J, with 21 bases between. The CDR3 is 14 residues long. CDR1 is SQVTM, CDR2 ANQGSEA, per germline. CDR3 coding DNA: TGCAGCGTTCCTCCGGGACTCCCTAGATTCGAGCAGTTCTTC. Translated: CSVPPGLPRFEQFF.

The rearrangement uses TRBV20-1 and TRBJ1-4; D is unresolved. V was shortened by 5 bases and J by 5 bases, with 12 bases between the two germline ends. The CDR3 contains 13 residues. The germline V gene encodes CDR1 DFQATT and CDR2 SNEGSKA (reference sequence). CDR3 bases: TGCAGTGCTCCGTGGGCGGGAAATGAAAAACTGTTTTTT. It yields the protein CSAPWAGNEKLFF.

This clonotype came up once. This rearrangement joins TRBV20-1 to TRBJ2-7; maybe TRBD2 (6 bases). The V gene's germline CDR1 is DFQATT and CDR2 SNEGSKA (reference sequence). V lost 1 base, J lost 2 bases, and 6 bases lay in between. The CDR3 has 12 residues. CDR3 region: CSARGLAYEQYF. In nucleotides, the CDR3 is TGCAGTGCTAGAGGACTAGCCTACGAGCAGTACTTC.

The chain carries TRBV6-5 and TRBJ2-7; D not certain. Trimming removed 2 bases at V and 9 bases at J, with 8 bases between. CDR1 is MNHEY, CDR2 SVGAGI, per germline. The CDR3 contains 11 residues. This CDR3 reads CASSYGNGQYF. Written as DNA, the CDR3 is TGTGCCAGCAGTTACGGAAACGGGCAGTACTTC.

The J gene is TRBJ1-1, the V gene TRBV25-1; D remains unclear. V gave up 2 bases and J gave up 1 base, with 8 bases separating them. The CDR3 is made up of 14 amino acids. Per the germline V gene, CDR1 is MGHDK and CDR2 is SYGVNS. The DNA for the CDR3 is TGTGCCAGCAGTGAACTTGGAGGGAACACTGAAGCTTTCTTT. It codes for CASSELGGNTEAFF.

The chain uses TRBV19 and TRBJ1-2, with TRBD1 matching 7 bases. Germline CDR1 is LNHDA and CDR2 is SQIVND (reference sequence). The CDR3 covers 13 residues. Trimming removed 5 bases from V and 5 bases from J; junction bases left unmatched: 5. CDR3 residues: CASSSRTGYGYTF. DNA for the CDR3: TGTGCCAGTAGTTCACGGACAGGTTATGGCTACACCTTC.

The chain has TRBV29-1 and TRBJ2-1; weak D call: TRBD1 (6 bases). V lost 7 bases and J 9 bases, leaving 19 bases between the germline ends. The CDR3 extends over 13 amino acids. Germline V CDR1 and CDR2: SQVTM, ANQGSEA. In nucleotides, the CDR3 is TGCAGCGCCCCAGGGGCTAGCTTGGGTGAGCAGTTCTTC. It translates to CSAPGASLGEQFF.

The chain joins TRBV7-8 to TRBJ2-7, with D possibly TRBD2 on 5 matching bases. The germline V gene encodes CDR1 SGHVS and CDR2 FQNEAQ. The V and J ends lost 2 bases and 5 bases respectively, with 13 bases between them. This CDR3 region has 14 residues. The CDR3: CASSLQDELDEQYF. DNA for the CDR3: TGTGCCAGCAGCTTACAGGACGAACTAGACGAGCAGTACTTC.

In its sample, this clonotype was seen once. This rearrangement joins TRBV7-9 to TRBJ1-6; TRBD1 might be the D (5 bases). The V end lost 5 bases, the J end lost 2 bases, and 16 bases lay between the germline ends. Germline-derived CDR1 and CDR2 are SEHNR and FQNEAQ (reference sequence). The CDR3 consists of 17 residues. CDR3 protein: CASSLSTGLTYNSPLHF. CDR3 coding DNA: TGTGCCAGCAGCCTATCGACGGGGCTCACCTATAATTCACCCCTCCACTTT. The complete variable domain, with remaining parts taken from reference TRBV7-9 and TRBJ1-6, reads DTGVSQNPRHKITKRGQNVTFRCDPISEHNRLYWYRQTLGQGPEFLTYFQNEAQLEKSRLLSDRFSAERPKGSFSTLEIQRTEQGDSAMYLCASSLSTGLTYNSPLHFGNGTRLTVT.

CDR3 amino acids: CASSPAGTGVYTEAFF. The CDR3 DNA reads TGTGCCAGCAGCCCGGCCGGGACAGGGGTATACACTGAAGCTTTCTTT. The chain is built from TRBV5-4 and TRBJ1-1, with 10 positions matching TRBD1. Germline CDR1 reads SGHNT; CDR2 reads YYREEE (reference sequence). V lost 4 bases, J lost 3 bases, and 9 bases stayed unmatched. The CDR3 is 16 residues long.

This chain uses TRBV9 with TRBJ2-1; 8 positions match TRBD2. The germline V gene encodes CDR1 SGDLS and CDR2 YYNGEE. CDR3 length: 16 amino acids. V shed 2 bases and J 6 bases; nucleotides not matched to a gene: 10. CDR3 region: CASSVTGLGIANEQFF. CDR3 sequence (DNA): TGTGCCAGCAGCGTTACGGGACTAGGGATTGCCAATGAGCAGTTCTTC.

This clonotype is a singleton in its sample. The CDR3 sequence is CATSRVSGGNSQYF. CDR3 DNA: TGTGCCACCAGCAGAGTGAGCGGGGGAAATTCACAGTACTTC. The rearrangement joins TRBV15 to TRBJ2-7, with 8 nucleotides matching TRBD2. The V gene end was trimmed by 1 base and the J gene end by 10 bases; junction bases not matched to a gene: 9. There are 14 residues in the CDR3. In germline, CDR1 is LNHNV, CDR2 YYDKDF (reference sequence). The full variable domain, its missing parts supplied by reference TRBV15 and TRBJ2-7, is DAMVIQNPRYQVTQFGKPVTLSCSQTLNHNVMYWYQQKSSQAPKLLFHYYDKDFNNEADTPDNFQSRRPNTSFCFLDIRSPGLGDTAMYLCATSRVSGGNSQYFGPGTRLTVT.